This paragraph reports one T cell receptor (beta chain). Its cognate antigen is unknown. It is likely a read error, because the conserved phenylalanine at the end of the CDR3 is missing. Via MiXCR, TCRdb re-called the reads, giving one row per CDR3 protein. The table lists around 280,000 distinct CDR3 sequences, approximately 10% of them singletons. The data belong to a study of T cell repertoires in cytomegalovirus infection. Overall study: Public TCR beta signature analysis indicated the presence of both CMV infection and matching HLA type.

CDR1 and CDR2 (germline): SNHLY, FYNNEI. The CDR3 length is 17 residues. Points from the study as a whole: Predominance within the ex vivo response was attributable to HLA-C-restricted CMV-specific TCR beta clonotypes.

The sample comprised PBMCs. The TCR comes from a human donor in good health (CMV status not recorded). Some clones in this sample may be carry-over from other donors' samples. This sequence joins TRBV2 and TRBJ2-6; 7 bases line up with TRBD1. For the CDR3, the DNA is TGTGCCAGCAGTCCCCGGACAGGAAGCTCTGGGGCCAACTTCCTGACTTCC. Translated, it gives CASSPRTGSSGANFLTS.